This is a list of T cell receptor beta chains from one sample in a study of Ad26.COV2.S vaccination and SARS-CoV-2 variants. Profiling relied on immunoSEQ multiplex PCR, and the TCRdb table lists in-frame clones only, not all of them. The data contain roughly 330,000 clones, 90% of them singletons. Sequencing used peripheral blood, obtained in a trial of Ad26.COV2.S vaccine versus placebo. The receptors were sampled from a person aged 18-65 years who received the Ad26.COV2.S COVID-19 vaccine or a placebo. CDR3s include the opening cysteine and the closing phenylalanine or tryptophan. D genes are given only for firm matches. Only some rows state a clone size, as once, few, many or a class for expanded clones.

clone_size j_call v_call d_call cdr3_nt cdr3_aa
- TRBJ1-5 TRBV11-3 TRBD1 TGTGCCAGCAGCTATCTACGGGACAGCCTAAATCAGCCCCAGCATTTT CASSYLRDSLNQPQHF
once TRBJ2-2 TRBV5-6 - TGTGCCAGCAGCTACACCGGGGAGCTGTTTTTT CASSYTGELFF
- TRBJ1-3 TRBV6-5 - TGTGCCAGCAGTTACTCGGTTCCCGGAAACACCATATATTTT CASSYSVPGNTIYF
- TRBJ2-7 TRBV5-1 - TGCGCCAGCAGCTTGGATTGGGACTCAAGTCCCCCAATTAAATACGAGCAGTACTTC CASSLDWDSSPPIKYEQYF
- TRBJ2-1 TRBV7-2 TRBD2 TGTGCCAGCAGCTTATTTACTAGCGGACCGTACAATGAGCAGTTCTTC CASSLFTSGPYNEQFF
- TRBJ1-1 TRBV19 - TGTGCCAGTAGTCTCCTGGGATCACCGAACACTGAAGCTTTCTTT CASSLLGSPNTEAFF
- TRBJ1-5 TRBV2 TRBD1 TGTGCCAGCAGTGAATCCGGGACAGGGCTACATTTT CASSESGTGLHF
- TRBJ1-1 TRBV6-2/TRBV6-3 TRBD1 TGTGCCAGCAGTTCAGGGGGCTTGAACACTGAAGCTTTCTTT CASSSGGLNTEAFF
- TRBJ2-2 TRBV2 TRBD2 TGTGCCAGCAGTGTAGAGGATAGCGGGGGGTTAAACACCGGGGAGCTGTTTTTT CASSVEDSGGLNTGELFF
- TRBJ2-3 TRBV4-3 TRBD2 TGCGCCAGCAGCCAACGCCCAAGACTAGCGGGGGGGCGAGATACGCAGTATTTT CASSQRPRLAGGRDTQYF
once TRBJ2-7 TRBV10-3 - TGTGCCATCAGACCTTCAGAGGGACTTCTCTCCTACGAGCAGTACTTC CAIRPSEGLLSYEQYF
- TRBJ1-1 TRBV6-1 - TGTGCCAGCAGTGAACCTCCCCCGGGAGGGGCTAACACTGAAGCTTTCTTT CASSEPPPGGANTEAFF
- TRBJ2-7 TRBV6-2/TRBV6-3 - TGTGCCAGCAGTTACACTCCCCAGGGAAACGAGCAGTACTTC CASSYTPQGNEQYF
- TRBJ2-2 TRBV7-2 - TGTGCCAGCAGCCCAGGACTGAACACCGGGGAGCTGTTTTTT CASSPGLNTGELFF
- TRBJ1-1 TRBV9 - TGTGCCAGCAGCCCTTCCCTCCTCGGTTGGGGGGCACGGGGGACTGAAGCTTTCTTT CASSPSLLGWGARGTEAFF
- TRBJ2-5 TRBV7-9 - TGTGCCAGCAGCTTAGAGACGCCACAAGAGACCCAGTACTTC CASSLETPQETQYF
few TRBJ1-3 TRBV6-5 - TGTGCCAGCAGCCCGGCCCCCAATACCATATATTTT CASSPAPNTIYF